A selection of T cell receptor beta chains follows, all from one sample in a study of cytomegalovirus exposure and HLA in healthy donors. TCRdb's table, derived via immunoSEQ multiplex PCR, lists solely in-frame clones and lacks some. The sample carries some 110,000 clones, 76% recorded once. Sequenced: PBMCs. Every receptor here comes from a man between 40 and 49 years old in good health and CMV-seropositive. The conserved cysteine and the conserved F or W are not part of the CDR3 here. Each record gives: D gene, V gene, J gene, CDR3 protein. D genes are given only for firm matches.

D: .
V: TRBV28
J: TRBJ1-5
CDR3: ATTGTYSNQPQH

D: .
V: TRBV6-1
J: TRBJ1-1
CDR3: ASSRSHLNTEAF

D: TRBD1
V: TRBV2
J: TRBJ1-2
CDR3: ASSTGEANYGYT

D: .
V: TRBV25-1
J: TRBJ2-7
CDR3: ASSVNGGYEQY

D: .
V: TRBV4-1
J: TRBJ1-2
CDR3: ASSQDRVNYGYT

D: .
V: TRBV7-2
J: TRBJ1-6
CDR3: ASSSQSKNSPLH

D: TRBD1
V: TRBV18
J: TRBJ1-5
CDR3: ASSPGQVSNQPQH

D: TRBD1
V: TRBV25-1
J: TRBJ2-7
CDR3: ASSEVLGQGAGEQY

D: TRBD1
V: TRBV29-1
J: TRBJ1-4
CDR3: SVRRTGAEGEKLF

D: .
V: TRBV9
J: TRBJ1-4
CDR3: AGDDGGRCATNEKLF

D: .
V: TRBV15
J: TRBJ2-7
CDR3: ATSRDPLREQY

D: TRBD2
V: TRBV6-1
J: TRBJ2-7
CDR3: ATAPGRVYEQY

D: TRBD2
V: TRBV15
J: TRBJ2-7
CDR3: ATSRGTGLGGYEQY

D: .
V: TRBV28
J: TRBJ2-3
CDR3: ASSFLPGTDTQY

D: .
V: TRBV30
J: TRBJ1-2
CDR3: AWSEDSNYGYT

D: TRBD1
V: TRBV6-4
J: TRBJ1-2
CDR3: ASSNDRGRGYT

D: .
V: TRBV11-3
J: TRBJ1-1
CDR3: ASSQASGTEAF

D: TRBD1
V: TRBV7-8
J: TRBJ2-7
CDR3: ASSLAPRQGVAYVSYEQY

D: .
V: TRBV18
J: TRBJ2-5
CDR3: ASSPEGPGMKTQY

D: TRBD2
V: TRBV6-1
J: TRBJ2-1
CDR3: ASSESGRLAGSQF

D: .
V: TRBV4-1
J: TRBJ1-2
CDR3: ASSQGVGAWGYT

D: TRBD2
V: TRBV11-2
J: TRBJ2-2
CDR3: ASRGLAGVTGELF

D: TRBD2
V: TRBV7-9
J: TRBJ2-1
CDR3: ASSPGLAGGLYNEQF

D: .
V: TRBV5-6
J: TRBJ2-3
CDR3: ASSLDTRTDTQY

D: TRBD1
V: TRBV7-2
J: TRBJ2-7
CDR3: ASLPSQGAYEQY

D: TRBD2
V: TRBV7-3
J: TRBJ2-2
CDR3: ASSSSGAGELF

D: .
V: TRBV18
J: TRBJ2-3
CDR3: ASSPRQGSGTDTQY

D: .
V: TRBV28
J: TRBJ1-6
CDR3: ASGRGGGNSPLH

D: TRBD2
V: TRBV7-2
J: TRBJ2-1
CDR3: ASSLSSGRDEQF

D: .
V: TRBV7-2
J: TRBJ1-3
CDR3: ASSLQDGRTGNTIY

D: TRBD1
V: TRBV7-8
J: TRBJ2-1
CDR3: ASRDRGLASSYNEQF

D: .
V: TRBV9
J: TRBJ2-6
CDR3: ASSGSSGANVLT

D: .
V: TRBV4-3
J: TRBJ2-7
CDR3: ASSQDVSRNYEQY

D: TRBD2
V: TRBV4-3
J: TRBJ2-1
CDR3: ASSQGLAGDLSYNEQF

D: TRBD2
V: TRBV27
J: TRBJ2-3
CDR3: ASSLREGTDTQY

D: .
V: TRBV15
J: TRBJ1-3
CDR3: ATSFGRGNTIY

D: .
V: TRBV4-3
J: TRBJ2-3
CDR3: ASSQDRRFSDTQY

D: .
V: TRBV27
J: TRBJ2-2
CDR3: ASSLAPRAGELF

D: .
V: TRBV5-1
J: TRBJ1-4
CDR3: ASSLEGGNEKLF

D: TRBD2
V: TRBV6-6
J: TRBJ2-7
CDR3: ASSYVGLAGGLL

D: .
V: TRBV4-1
J: TRBJ2-7
CDR3: ASSPLEGTYEQY

D: .
V: TRBV10-2
J: TRBJ2-7
CDR3: ASSGLARADEQY

D: TRBD1
V: TRBV19
J: TRBJ1-4
CDR3: ASSQRTGDYEKLF

D: .
V: TRBV4-1
J: TRBJ2-7
CDR3: ASSPSETDPYEQY

D: TRBD1
V: TRBV5-1
J: TRBJ2-5
CDR3: ASSLEPGGFGTQY

D: .
V: TRBV5-6
J: TRBJ1-1
CDR3: ASSYSSGVTEAF

D: TRBD1
V: TRBV30
J: TRBJ2-7
CDR3: AWSPSPGQSSYEQY

D: TRBD2
V: TRBV4-3
J: TRBJ2-1
CDR3: ASSQDLPSGHSSYNEQF